These 5 T cell receptor beta chains came from one sample sequenced in a study of T-cell reconstitution after alpha-beta-depleted transplantation in children. During its preparation, the TCRbeta library received unique molecular identifiers. TCRdb reanalysed the PCR reads using MiXCR and keeps one entry per CDR3 protein. There are some 81,000 distinct CDR3 sequences in the sample; approximately 14% occur only once, and 25% to 30% lies in the top ten. The sequencing used PBMCs, mostly from graft donor cells, collected 180 days after TCRalphabeta/CD19-depleted stem cell transplant. The receptors stem from a male patient between 2 and 10 years old who had a stem cell transplant for acute lymphoblastic leukemia, so the T cells may come from the graft donor.

Here the CDR3 DNA reads TGTGCCTGGGAACAGGGGTGGGGTCAGCCCCAGCATTTT. Protein product: CAWEQGWGQPQHF. J is TRBJ1-5 and V is TRBV30; 7 bases are shared with TRBD1. CDR1 is GTSNPN and CDR2 is SVGIG in the germline V gene (reference sequence). The length of the CDR3 is 13 residues. The V gene end was trimmed by 5 bases and the J gene end by 6 bases; junction bases not matched to a gene: 7.

This clonotype showed up just a few times. The chain combines TRBV5-1 with TRBJ1-2; 8 bases map to TRBD1. The germline V gene has CDR1 SGHRS and CDR2 YFSETQ. The CDR3 is 15 residues long. The J segment lost 6 bases and the V segment lost 4 bases, leaving 11 bases of the junction unmatched. The CDR3 DNA sequence: TGCGCCAGCAGCCTTCCCGACAGGGGTCGCCATGGCTACACCTTC. Translated: CASSLPDRGRHGYTF.

The DNA for the CDR3 is TGTGCCAGCAGTTACCGAGACGGCCAGAACACTGAAGCTTTCTTT. This gives the protein CASSYRDGQNTEAFF. The chain recombines TRBV6-5 with TRBJ1-1; D gene ambiguous. Germline V gene lookup returns CDR1 MNHEY and CDR2 SVGAGI. This CDR3 is 15 amino acids long. Trimming removed 2 bases at V and 1 base at J, with 11 bases between.

This clonotype was picked up many times. This chain joins TRBV12-3 or TRBV12-4 and TRBJ2-7, with D tentatively TRBD1 (6 bases). The length of the CDR3 is 14 residues. V was clipped by 3 bases and J by 6 bases, with 15 bases between them. The CDR3 region is CASSLGRRGFEQYF. For the CDR3, the DNA is TGTGCCAGCAGTTTGGGTAGAAGGGGGTTCGAGCAGTACTTC.

This clonotype showed up just a few times. This chain joins TRBV7-2 and TRBJ1-4, with 11 nucleotides matching TRBD1. Trimming cost V 3 bases and J 8 bases; bases outside gene matches: 8. The germline V gene encodes CDR1 SGHTA and CDR2 FQGNSA. This CDR3 has 16 residues. CDR3 residues: CASSFRPGQGGEKLFF. The CDR3 coding sequence is TGTGCCAGCAGCTTCAGACCGGGACAGGGGGGGGAAAAACTGTTTTTT.